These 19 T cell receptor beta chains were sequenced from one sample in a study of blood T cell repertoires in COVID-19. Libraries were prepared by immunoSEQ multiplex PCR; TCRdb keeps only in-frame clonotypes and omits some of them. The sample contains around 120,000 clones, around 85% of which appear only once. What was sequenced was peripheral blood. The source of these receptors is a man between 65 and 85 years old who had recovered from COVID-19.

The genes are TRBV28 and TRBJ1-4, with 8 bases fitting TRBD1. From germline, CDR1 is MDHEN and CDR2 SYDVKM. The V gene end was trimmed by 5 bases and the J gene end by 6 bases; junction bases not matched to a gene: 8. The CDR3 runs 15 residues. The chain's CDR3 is CASSPLGQEDEKLFF. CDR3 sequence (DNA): TGTGCCAGCAGTCCCCTGGGACAGGAGGATGAAAAACTGTTTTTT.

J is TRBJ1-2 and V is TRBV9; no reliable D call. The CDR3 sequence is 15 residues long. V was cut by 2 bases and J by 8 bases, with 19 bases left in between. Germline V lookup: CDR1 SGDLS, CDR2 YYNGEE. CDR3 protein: CASSVAPGGFRGYTF. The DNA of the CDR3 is TGTGCCAGCAGCGTCGCCCCCGGAGGGTTTCGGGGCTACACCTTC.

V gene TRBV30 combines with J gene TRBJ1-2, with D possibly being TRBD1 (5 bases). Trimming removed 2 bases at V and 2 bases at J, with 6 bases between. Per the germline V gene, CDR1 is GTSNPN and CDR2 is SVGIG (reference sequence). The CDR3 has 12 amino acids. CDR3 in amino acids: CAWSRGNYGYTF. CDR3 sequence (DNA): TGTGCCTGGAGTCGGGGGAACTATGGCTACACCTTC.

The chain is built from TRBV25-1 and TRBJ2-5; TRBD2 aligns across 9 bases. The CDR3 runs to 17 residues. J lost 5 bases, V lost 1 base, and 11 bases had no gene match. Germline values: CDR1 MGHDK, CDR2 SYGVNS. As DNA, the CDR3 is TGTGCCAGCAGTGAATTCCCTAGCGGGATTAGGGCTGAGACCCAGTACTTC. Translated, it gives CASSEFPSGIRAETQYF.

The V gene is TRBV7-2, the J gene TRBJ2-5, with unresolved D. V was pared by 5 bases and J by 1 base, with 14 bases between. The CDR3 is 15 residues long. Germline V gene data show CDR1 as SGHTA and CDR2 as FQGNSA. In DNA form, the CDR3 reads TGTGCCAGCAGCAAAACCCCGAGTATCCAAGAGACCCAGTACTTC. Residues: CASSKTPSIQETQYF.

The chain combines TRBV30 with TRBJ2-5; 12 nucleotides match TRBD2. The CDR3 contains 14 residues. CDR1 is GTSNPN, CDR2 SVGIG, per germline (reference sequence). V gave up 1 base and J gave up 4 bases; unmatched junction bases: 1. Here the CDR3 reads CAWSATSGGETQYF. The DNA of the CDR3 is TGTGCCTGGAGTGCGACTAGCGGGGGAGAGACCCAGTACTTC.

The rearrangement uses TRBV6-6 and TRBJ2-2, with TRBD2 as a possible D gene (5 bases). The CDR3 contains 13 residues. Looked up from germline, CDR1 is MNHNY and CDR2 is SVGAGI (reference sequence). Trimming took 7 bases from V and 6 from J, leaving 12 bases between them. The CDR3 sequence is CASTGVRSGELFF. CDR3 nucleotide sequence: TGTGCCAGCACCGGGGTCCGATCCGGGGAGCTGTTTTTT.

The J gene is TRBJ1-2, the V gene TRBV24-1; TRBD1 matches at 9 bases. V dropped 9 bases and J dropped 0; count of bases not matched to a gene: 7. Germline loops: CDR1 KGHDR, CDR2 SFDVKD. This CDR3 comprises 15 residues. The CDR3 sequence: CATFNWDRANYGYTF. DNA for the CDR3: TGTGCCACCTTTAACTGGGACAGGGCTAACTATGGCTACACCTTC.

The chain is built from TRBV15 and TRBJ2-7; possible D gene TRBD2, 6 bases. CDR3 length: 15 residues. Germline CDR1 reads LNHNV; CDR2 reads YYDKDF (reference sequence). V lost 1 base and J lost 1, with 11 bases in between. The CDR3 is CATSRGSLASYEQYF. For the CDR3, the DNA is TGTGCCACCAGCAGAGGTTCGCTAGCGTCCTACGAGCAGTACTTC.

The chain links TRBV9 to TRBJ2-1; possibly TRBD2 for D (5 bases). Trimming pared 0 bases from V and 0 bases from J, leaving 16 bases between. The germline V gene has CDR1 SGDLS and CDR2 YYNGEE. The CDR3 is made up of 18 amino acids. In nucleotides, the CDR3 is TGTGCCAGCAGCGTAGCTTCTGGACGCGGGCTCTCCTACAATGAGCAGTTCTTC. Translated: CASSVASGRGLSYNEQFF.

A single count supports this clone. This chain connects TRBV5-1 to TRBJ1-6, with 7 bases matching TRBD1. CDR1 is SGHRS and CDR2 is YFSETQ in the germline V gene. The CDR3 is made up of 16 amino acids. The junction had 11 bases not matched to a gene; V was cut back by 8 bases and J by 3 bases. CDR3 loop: CASKEEGAGYNSPLHF. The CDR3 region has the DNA TGCGCCAGTAAAGAGGAGGGGGCTGGCTATAATTCACCCCTCCACTTT.

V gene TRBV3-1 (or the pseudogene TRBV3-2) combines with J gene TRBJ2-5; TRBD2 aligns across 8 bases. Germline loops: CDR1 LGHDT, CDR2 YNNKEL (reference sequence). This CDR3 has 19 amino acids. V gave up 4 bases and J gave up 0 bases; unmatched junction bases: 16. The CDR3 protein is CASSLLRGSGRSDQETQYF. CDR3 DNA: TGTGCCAGCAGCCTCTTGAGGGGAAGCGGGAGATCGGACCAAGAGACCCAGTACTTC.

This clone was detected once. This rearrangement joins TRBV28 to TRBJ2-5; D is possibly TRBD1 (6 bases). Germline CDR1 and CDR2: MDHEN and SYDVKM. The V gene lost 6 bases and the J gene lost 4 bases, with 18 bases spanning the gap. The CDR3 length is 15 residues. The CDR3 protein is CASSLTAGAIETQYF. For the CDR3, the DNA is TGTGCCAGCAGCCTAACGGCAGGGGCAATAGAGACCCAGTACTTC.

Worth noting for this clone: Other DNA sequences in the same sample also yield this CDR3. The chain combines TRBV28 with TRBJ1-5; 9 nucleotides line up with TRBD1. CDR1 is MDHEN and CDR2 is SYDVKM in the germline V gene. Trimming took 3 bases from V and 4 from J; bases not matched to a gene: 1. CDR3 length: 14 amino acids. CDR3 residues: CASSLGQGNQPQHF. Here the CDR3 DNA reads TGTGCCAGCAGTTTGGGACAGGGAAATCAGCCCCAGCATTTT.

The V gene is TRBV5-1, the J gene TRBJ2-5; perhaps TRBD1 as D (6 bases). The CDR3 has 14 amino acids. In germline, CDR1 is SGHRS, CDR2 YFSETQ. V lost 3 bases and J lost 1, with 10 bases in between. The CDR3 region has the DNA TGCGCCAGCAGCTCCGGACAGCTCCAAGAGACCCAGTACTTC. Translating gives CASSSGQLQETQYF.

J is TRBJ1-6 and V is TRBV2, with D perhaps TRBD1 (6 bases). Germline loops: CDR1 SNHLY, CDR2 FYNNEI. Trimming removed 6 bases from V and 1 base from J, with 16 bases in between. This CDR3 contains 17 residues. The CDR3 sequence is CASRRVGGASYNSPLHF. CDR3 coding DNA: TGTGCCAGCAGGCGGGTCGGGGGGGCGTCCTATAATTCACCCCTCCACTTT.

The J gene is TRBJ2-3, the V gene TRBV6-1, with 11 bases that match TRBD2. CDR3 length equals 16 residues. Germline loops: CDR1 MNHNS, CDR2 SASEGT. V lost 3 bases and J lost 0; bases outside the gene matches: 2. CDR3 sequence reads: CASSEGLAVSTDTQYF. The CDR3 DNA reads TGTGCCAGCAGTGAGGGACTAGCGGTTAGCACAGATACGCAGTATTTT.

The CDR3 nucleotides read TGTGCCAGCAGCTTGGACTTTTTCCAGGGGAACTATGGCTACACCTTC. Translating gives CASSLDFFQGNYGYTF. The V call is TRBV5-6, the J call TRBJ1-2; D perhaps matches TRBD1 (6 bases). V lost 0 bases and J lost 2, with 14 bases in between. The CDR3 is made up of 16 amino acids. CDR1 and CDR2 (germline): SGHDT, YYEEEE. The whole variable domain, remainder taken from reference TRBV5-6 and TRBJ1-2, is DAGVTQSPTHLIKTRGQQVTLRCSPKSGHDTVSWYQQALGQGPQFIFQYYEEEERQRGNFPDRFSGHQFPNYSSELNVNALLLGDSALYLCASSLDFFQGNYGYTFGSGTRLTVV.

The CDR3 is CASSGWGVSSYNEQFF. The CDR3 nucleotides are TGTGCCAGCTCCGGTTGGGGGGTAAGCTCCTACAATGAGCAGTTCTTC. The chain joins TRBV18 to TRBJ2-1, with D possibly TRBD2 on 6 matching bases. V lost 6 bases and J 0 bases, leaving 15 bases between the germline ends. CDR1 KGHSH and CDR2 LQKENI come from the germline V gene. The CDR3 runs to 16 residues.